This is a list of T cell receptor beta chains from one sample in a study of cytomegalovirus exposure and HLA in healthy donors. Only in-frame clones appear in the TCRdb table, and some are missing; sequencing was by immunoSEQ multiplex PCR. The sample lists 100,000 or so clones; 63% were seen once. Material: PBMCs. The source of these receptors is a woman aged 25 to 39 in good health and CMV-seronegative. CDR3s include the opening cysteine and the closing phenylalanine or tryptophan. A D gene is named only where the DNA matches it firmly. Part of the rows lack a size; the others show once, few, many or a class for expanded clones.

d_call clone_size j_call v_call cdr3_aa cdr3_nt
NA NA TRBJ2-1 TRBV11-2 CASSLDAAGAVKKQFF TGTGCCAGCAGCTTAGATGCGGCAGGGGCCGTTAAAAAGCAGTTCTTC
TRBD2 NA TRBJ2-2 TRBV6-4 CASSERGVSGELFF TGTGCCAGCAGTGAACGGGGGGTTTCCGGGGAGCTGTTTTTT
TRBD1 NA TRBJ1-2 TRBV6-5 CASRSGQGPTYGYTF TGTGCCAGCAGATCCGGACAGGGACCCACCTATGGCTACACCTTC
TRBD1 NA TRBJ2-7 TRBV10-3 CAIQVGQTYEQYF TGTGCCATCCAGGTGGGACAGACCTACGAGCAGTACTTC
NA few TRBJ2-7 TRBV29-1 CSAPRTYEQYF TGCAGCGCCCCAAGGACATACGAGCAGTACTTC
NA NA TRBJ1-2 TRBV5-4 CASSPNNYGYTF TGTGCCAGCAGCCCAAATAACTATGGCTACACCTTC
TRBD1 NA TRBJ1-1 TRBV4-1 CASSHTGQGGEAFF TGCGCCAGCAGCCACACCGGACAGGGGGGGGAAGCTTTCTTT
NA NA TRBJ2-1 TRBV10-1 CASSPGVNEQFF TGCGCCAGCAGTCCAGGGGTAAATGAGCAGTTCTTC
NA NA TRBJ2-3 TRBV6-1 CASRKIGGDTQYF TGTGCCAGCAGGAAAATAGGAGGCGATACGCAGTATTTT
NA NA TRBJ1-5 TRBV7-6 CASSPRTSLGNQPQHF TGTGCCAGCAGCCCTCGGACATCACTTGGCAATCAGCCCCAGCATTTT
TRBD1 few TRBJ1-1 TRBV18 CASSPTGGMNTEAFF TGTGCCAGCTCACCGACAGGGGGGATGAACACTGAAGCTTTCTTT
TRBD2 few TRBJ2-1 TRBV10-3 CAIGTSSYNEQFF TGTGCCATCGGGACTAGCTCCTACAATGAGCAGTTCTTC
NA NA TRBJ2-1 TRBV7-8 CASSLGAVSEQFF TGTGCCAGCAGCTTAGGCGCCGTAAGTGAGCAGTTCTTC
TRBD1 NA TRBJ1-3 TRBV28 CASQRGTVLSGNTIYF TGTGCCAGCCAACGTGGGACAGTCCTCTCTGGAAACACCATATATTTT
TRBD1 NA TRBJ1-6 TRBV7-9 CASSPTGTGDSPLHF TGTGCCAGCAGTCCCACCGGGACAGGCGATTCACCCCTCCACTTT
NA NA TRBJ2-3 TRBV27 CASSLSSRWDTQYF TGTGCCAGCAGTTTATCGTCTCGGTGGGATACGCAGTATTTT
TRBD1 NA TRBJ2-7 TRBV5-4 CASTRGVGTVAYEQYF TGTGCCAGCACCAGAGGGGTTGGGACAGTTGCCTACGAGCAGTACTTC
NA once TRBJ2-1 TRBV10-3 CAIRSSFNEQFF TGTGCCATCAGATCCTCCTTCAATGAGCAGTTCTTC
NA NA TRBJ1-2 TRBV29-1 CSVAGAGLLYGYTF TGCAGCGTTGCAGGCGCAGGACTTCTCTATGGCTACACCTTC
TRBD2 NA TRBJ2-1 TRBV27 CASSPNGIAGGKRNEQFF TGTGCCAGCAGTCCTAATGGGATAGCGGGGGGCAAGAGAAATGAGCAGTTCTTC
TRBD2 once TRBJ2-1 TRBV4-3 CASSQDLRTSGLNEQFF TGCGCCAGCAGCCAAGATCTGAGGACTAGCGGACTCAATGAGCAGTTCTTC
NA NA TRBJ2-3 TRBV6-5 CASGKALVADTQYF TGTGCCAGCGGCAAAGCCCTAGTGGCGGATACGCAGTATTTT
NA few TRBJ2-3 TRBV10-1 CASSGFATMPRGDTQYF TGCGCCAGCAGTGGTTTCGCGACTATGCCCCGGGGAGATACGCAGTATTTT
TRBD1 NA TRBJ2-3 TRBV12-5 CASGLEGQGEDTQYF TGTGCTAGTGGTTTAGAGGGACAGGGCGAAGATACGCAGTATTTT
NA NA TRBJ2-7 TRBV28 CASSLSGYEQYF TGTGCCAGCAGTTTGTCAGGTTACGAGCAGTACTTC
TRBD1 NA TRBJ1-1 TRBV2 CATPDRASTEAFF TGTGCCACCCCTGACAGGGCTAGCACTGAAGCTTTCTTT
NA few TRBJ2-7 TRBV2 CASSGDYEQYF TGTGCCAGCAGCGGAGACTACGAGCAGTACTTC
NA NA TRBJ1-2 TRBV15 CATSRDFNGYTF TGTGCCACCAGCAGGGACTTCAATGGCTACACCTTC
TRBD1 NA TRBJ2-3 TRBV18 CASTRQGRDTQYF TGTGCCAGCACCAGACAGGGGAGAGATACGCAGTATTTT
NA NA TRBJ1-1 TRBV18 CASSPEGHQGTEAFF TGTGCCAGCTCACCAGAGGGACACCAGGGGACTGAAGCTTTCTTT
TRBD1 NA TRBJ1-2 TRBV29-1 CSVGVAGGRGYTF TGCAGCGTTGGAGTCGCAGGGGGCAGGGGCTACACCTTC
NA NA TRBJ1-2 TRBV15 CATSRDRPARSNYGYTF TGTGCCACCAGCAGAGATCGTCCCGCTAGATCAAACTATGGCTACACCTTC
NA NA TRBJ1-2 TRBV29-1 CSVAPSGYGYTF TGCAGCGTTGCTCCTTCCGGCTATGGCTACACCTTC
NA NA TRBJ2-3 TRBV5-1 CASSLGGVDTDTQYF TGCGCCAGCAGCTTGGGAGGCGTCGACACAGATACGCAGTATTTT
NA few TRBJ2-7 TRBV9 CASNPQGSSYEQYF TGTGCCAGCAACCCGCAGGGAAGCTCCTACGAGCAGTACTTC
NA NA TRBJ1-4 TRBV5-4 CASSLAGTTGGEKLFF TGTGCCAGCAGCTTGGCCGGGACTACTGGTGGGGAAAAACTGTTTTTT
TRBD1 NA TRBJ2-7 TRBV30 CAWSTGVSYEQYF TGTGCCTGGAGCACAGGGGTATCCTACGAGCAGTACTTC